This TCR beta chain was observed in a study of T cells in localized non-small cell lung cancer. As for this clone: The antigen is undetermined.

Method: immunoSEQ multiplex PCR; TCRdb's copy keeps in-frame clones and lacks some. The data show over 65,000 clones, approximately 88% seen once. The V and J ends lost 0 bases and 1 base respectively, with 16 bases between them. The CDR3 has 17 residues. CDR1 LGHNA and CDR2 YSLEER come from the germline V gene. Study-wide results and limits: Median approximately 61 top-100 tumor clones were shared with paired adjacent lung.

Sequenced here: peripheral blood, sampled before any cancer treatment. This chain uses TRBV4-3 with TRBJ2-7, with D perhaps TRBD1 (7 bases). The receptor's source is an older female donor with stage I lung adenocarcinoma. CDR3: CASSQESPAGGSYEQYF. The CDR3 DNA follows: TGCGCCAGCAGCCAAGAATCGCCGGCAGGGGGGTCCTACGAGCAGTACTTC.